This TCR beta chain was sequenced during a study of T-cell reconstitution after alpha-beta-depleted transplantation in children. Study-level results: In some patients, recipient T cells and intrathymic progenitors surviving conditioning explained high day-60 diversity. Newly produced T cells mostly accounted for T-cell counts and diversity one year post-transplant. Approximately two months post-transplant, alpha-beta T cells reportedly originated from several hundred expanded graft clones.

This clonotype was detected many times. The antigen remains undetermined. The CDR3 has 13 residues. Trimming shortened V by 4 bases and J by 2 bases, and 12 bases separated the two germline ends. CDR1 is SQVTM, CDR2 ANQGSEA, per germline. Unique molecular identifiers tagged the TCRbeta library. TCRdb recomputed calls from the PCR reads with MiXCR, one row per CDR3 protein. The sample carries about 420,000 distinct CDR3 sequences, 16% recorded once. The clonotype originates from a boy younger than two who had a stem cell transplant for Wiskott-Aldrich syndrome, so the T cells may come from the graft donor. Here the sequenced sample was PBMCs, mostly from graft donor cells, taken 360 days after TCRalphabeta/CD19-depleted stem cell transplant. The chain uses TRBV29-1 and TRBJ2-7; tentatively, D is TRBD2 (5 bases). CDR3 DNA: TGCAGCGTTGGGCGGGCGAAACCCTACGAGCAGTACTTC. This translates into CSVGRAKPYEQYF.